Detailed here is one TCR beta chain. This CDR3 is 15 amino acids long. Germline assignment: CDR1 SGHTA and CDR2 FQGNSA. Trimming removed 5 bases at V and 4 bases at J, with 17 bases between. These data come from a study of blood T cell repertoires in COVID-19. In the study's own analysis: Amplified reference gene primers provided the basis for estimating nucleated cell counts. TCRdb keeps only in-frame clones here, not all; method: immunoSEQ multiplex PCR. The DNA gave D and trimming, while V, J and clone size come from that table. The profile shows 190,000 or so clones, about 81% of them singletons. The V gene is TRBV7-2, the J gene TRBJ1-2; D is ambiguous. Sequencing input: peripheral blood. This sequence was found in a woman at least 80 years old with COVID-19, enrolled during active disease. The CDR3 DNA is TGTGCCAGCAGCCCTCCTTGGAGTGGAGCCTATGGCTACACCTTC. It yields the protein CASSPPWSGAYGYTF.